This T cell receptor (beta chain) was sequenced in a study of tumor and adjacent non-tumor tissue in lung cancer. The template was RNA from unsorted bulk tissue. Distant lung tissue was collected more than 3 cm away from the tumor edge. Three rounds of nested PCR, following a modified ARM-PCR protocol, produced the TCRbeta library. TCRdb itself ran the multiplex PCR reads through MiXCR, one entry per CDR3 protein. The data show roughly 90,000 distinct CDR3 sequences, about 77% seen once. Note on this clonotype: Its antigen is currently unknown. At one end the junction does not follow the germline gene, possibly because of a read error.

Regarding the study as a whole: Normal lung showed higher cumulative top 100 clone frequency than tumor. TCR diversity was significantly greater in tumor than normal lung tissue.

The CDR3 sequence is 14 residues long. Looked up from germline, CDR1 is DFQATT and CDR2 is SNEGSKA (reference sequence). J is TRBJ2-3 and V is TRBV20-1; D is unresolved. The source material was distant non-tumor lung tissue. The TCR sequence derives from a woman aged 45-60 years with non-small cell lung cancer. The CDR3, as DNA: TGCAGTGCTAGGAGCATTTCAATGTACAGTACGCAATATTTT. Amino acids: CSARSISMYSTQYF.